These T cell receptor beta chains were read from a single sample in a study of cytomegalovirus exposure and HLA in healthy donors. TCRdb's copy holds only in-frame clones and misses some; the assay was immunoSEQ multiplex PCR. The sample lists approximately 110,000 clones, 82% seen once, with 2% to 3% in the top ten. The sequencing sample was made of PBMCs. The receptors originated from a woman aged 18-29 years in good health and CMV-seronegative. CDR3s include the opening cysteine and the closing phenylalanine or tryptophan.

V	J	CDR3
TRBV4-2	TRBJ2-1	CASSQKGGSSYNEQFF
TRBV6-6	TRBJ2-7	CASTLQGLREQYF
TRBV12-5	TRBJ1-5	CASGFGGNQPQHF
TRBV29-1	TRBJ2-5	CSVWGTSPQTQYF
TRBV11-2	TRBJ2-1	CASSSGTSGSSYNEQFF
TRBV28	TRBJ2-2	CASNGGGTSGVTGELFF
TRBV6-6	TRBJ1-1	CASSLTPGSTEAFF
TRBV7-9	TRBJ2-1	CAIRALKINNEQFF
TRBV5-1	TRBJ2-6	CASSGGSSGANVLTF
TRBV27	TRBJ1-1	CASSLDRLNTEAFF
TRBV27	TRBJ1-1	CASSLSGAWNTEAFF
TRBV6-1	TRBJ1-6	CASSEWEEDGLGIHF
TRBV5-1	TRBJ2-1	CASRRRDSTYNEQFF
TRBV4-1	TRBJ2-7	CASSQAGTSSSYEQYF
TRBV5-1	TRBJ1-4	CASSLAVGLNEKLFF
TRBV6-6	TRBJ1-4	CASSYEETTNEKLFF
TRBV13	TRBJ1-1	CASSLGQGNTEAFF
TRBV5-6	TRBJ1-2	CASSLAGGQGVYGYTF
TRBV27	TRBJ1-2	CASRATGADGYTF
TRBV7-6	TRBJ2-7	CASSPNEAYEQYF
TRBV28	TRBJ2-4	CASSVNRKWDIQYF
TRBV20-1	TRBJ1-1	CSAVGDTEAFF
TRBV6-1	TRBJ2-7	CASSVTSGSDEQYF
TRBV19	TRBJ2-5	CAGHKKTGKIRHQETQYF